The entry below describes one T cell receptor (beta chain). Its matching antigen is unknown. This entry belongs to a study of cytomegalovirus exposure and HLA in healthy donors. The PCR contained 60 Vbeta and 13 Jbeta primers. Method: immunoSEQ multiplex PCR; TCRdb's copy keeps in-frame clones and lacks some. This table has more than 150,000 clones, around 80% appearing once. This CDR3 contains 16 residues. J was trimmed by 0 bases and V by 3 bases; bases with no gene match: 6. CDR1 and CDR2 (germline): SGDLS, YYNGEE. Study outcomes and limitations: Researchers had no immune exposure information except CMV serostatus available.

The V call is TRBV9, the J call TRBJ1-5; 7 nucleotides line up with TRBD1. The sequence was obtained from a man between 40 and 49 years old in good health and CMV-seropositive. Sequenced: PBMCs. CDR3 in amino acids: CASSAYTGDSNQPQHF. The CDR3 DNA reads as TGTGCCAGCAGCGCATACACAGGGGATAGCAATCAGCCCCAGCATTTT.